The entry that follows covers one TCR beta chain sequence. Its antigen remains undetermined. No base qualities exist here, and no much larger clone lies one base off it. TCRbeta CDR3 sequencing was performed on sorted unstimulated T cells and on proliferating T cells recovered from mixed lymphocyte reactions. Fresh whole blood from around eleven HLA-typed healthy donors served as the source for isolating PBMCs. To map where alloreactive clones came from, CD4+ regulatory T cells in the unstimulated state were FACS-sorted. The record originates from a study of siplizumab effects on memory and regulatory T cells (dated by TCRdb to about 2019). Background for the entire study: The study looked at the effect of siplizumab, an anti-CD2 antibody, on alloreactive T-cell subsets in allogeneic mixed lymphocyte reactions made from human PBMCs. Summary of the overall study and its limitations: Of the alloreactive CD4+ clones that could be mapped, the Treg-derived share averaged roughly 69% with siplizumab compared with under 35% in control reactions. Whether proliferating Tregs from siplizumab cultures were suppressive was not functionally confirmed. Compared with memory T cells, unstimulated naive T cells appeared more diverse, and naive cells seemed to make a substantial contribution to the alloresponse. The cumulative frequency of alloreactive sequences traceable to unstimulated CD4+ memory T cells was significantly reduced by siplizumab. Because sequences below about 10^-5 frequency were poorly captured, only a minor fraction of alloreactive clones could be mapped to unstimulated subsets. About 80-96% of proliferating CD4+ or CD8+ clones could not be given a naive or memory phenotype.

Library preparation employed the immunoSEQ multiplex PCR assay. The deep sequencing platform assayed roughly 10^5 TCR templates per sample. Genomic DNA extracted from sorted T cells was used for TCRbeta CDR3 sequencing. On the authors' methods: Clonal analysis of TCRbeta CDR3 data was done in the R programming language. Unstimulated samples were compared with post-reaction CFSE-low samples to define alloreactive CD4+ and CD8+ clones. Regulatory or non-regulatory origin of alloreactive CD4+ clones was assigned by matching sequences to the sorted unstimulated Treg and non-Treg repertoires. This immuneACCESS table, as held by TCRdb, lists in-frame sequences with V and J called but not all clones. Of the missing ones, under half trace to an unresolved V gene in checked studies; the others have no known cause. The V and J calls and clone size come from that table; D and trimming were worked out from the DNA. In this sample the table shows tens of thousands of clones, 80% to 90% of which occur a single time. About 1.5% of the sample goes to the ten largest clones.

This sequence originates from a human donor in good health. The material sequenced was Tregs sorted from blood.

The sequenced DNA: TGCGCCAGCAGCTTGGCAAATATGAGTCCAGGGGAGCTGTTTTTT. Translated, this gives CASSLANMSPGELFF. The sequence joins TRBV5-1 to TRBJ2-2; there is no confident call for the D gene. The V end loses 0 bases and the J end loses 8 bases, and a stretch of 14 bases separates them. The CDR3 numbers 15 residues from cysteine through phenylalanine. Left in the record is the CDR3 DNA by itself, 45 bases read in frame from the first base. The germline V gene sets CDR1 to SGHRS and CDR2 to YFSETQ. With the portions outside the CDR3 filled from the reference TRBV5-1 and TRBJ2-2 genes, the complete variable region becomes KAGVTQTPRYLIKTRGQQVTLSCSPISGHRSVSWYQQTPGQGLQFLFEYFSETQRNKGNFPGRFSGRQFSNSRSEMNVSTLELGDSALYLCASSLANMSPGELFFGEGSRLTVL.